The 19 T cell receptor beta chains below all came from one sample that was sequenced in a study of beta chain features in type 1 diabetes. Findings and limits, study-wide: TCRB CDR3 length was moderately but significantly reduced in all four CD4+ subsets of Type 1 diabetes patients.

Expressed TCRB transcripts were sequenced after all isolated RNA was converted to cDNA. The table came from immunoSEQ multiplex PCR; TCRdb's copy has only in-frame clones and leaves some out. The profile shows 500,000 to 650,000 clones, 9.5% to 15% of them singletons. No antigen is known for these receptors. Sequenced input: naive CD4+ T cells from blood. The receptors stem from a man aged 30 to 39 with type 1 diabetes.

This clone was found a few times. This chain joins TRBV25-1 and TRBJ2-7, with D hard to call. Trimming took off 7 bases at V and 0 bases at J, with 13 bases between the two ends. The CDR3 has 14 residues. The germline V gene encodes CDR1 MGHDK and CDR2 SYGVNS. This CDR3 reads CASKREASSYEQYF. The DNA for the CDR3 is TGTGCCAGCAAGCGAGAGGCGTCCTCCTACGAGCAGTACTTC.

The V call is TRBV4-3, the J call TRBJ2-2; TRBD1 is a possible D gene (5 bases). Germline CDR1 is LGHNA and CDR2 is YSLEER. The CDR3 is 17 residues long. V shed 4 bases and J shed 0 bases, with 15 bases lying between them. The CDR3 DNA is TGCGCCAGCAGCCTCTATCCTCCAGGGTCGAACACCGGGGAGCTGTTTTTT. This gives the protein CASSLYPPGSNTGELFF.

The chain recombines TRBV28 with TRBJ2-7; D ambiguous. V lost 6 bases, J lost 1 base, and 13 bases lay in between. Germline lookup yields CDR1 MDHEN and CDR2 SYDVKM. The CDR3 totals 14 residues. CDR3 in amino acids: CASSQNSESYEQYF. The CDR3 nucleotides are TGTGCCAGCAGCCAAAACAGCGAATCCTACGAGCAGTACTTC.

This clone showed up just a few times. CDR3 residues: CASSQVRSSGGQYNEQFF. CDR3 sequence (DNA): TGTGCCAGCAGCCAAGTCAGGTCTAGCGGGGGGCAATACAATGAGCAGTTCTTC. The J gene is TRBJ2-1, the V gene TRBV14; 11 bases map to TRBD2. Germline V gene lookup returns CDR1 SGHDN and CDR2 FVKESK. With 1 base clipped from V and 4 bases from J, the junction kept 9 bases outside the gene matches. The CDR3 contains 18 residues.

V gene TRBV6-6 combines with J gene TRBJ1-2, with 8 bases identical to TRBD1. J lost 6 bases, V lost 6 bases, and 6 bases had no gene match. This CDR3 is built from 13 residues. From germline, CDR1 is MNHNY and CDR2 SVGAGI (reference sequence). CDR3 bases: TGTGCCAGCAGACCCCCGACAGGGGATGGCTACACCTTC. It is translated as CASRPPTGDGYTF.

Worth noting for this clone: The same CDR3 also results from other DNA sequences found in this sample. The chain couples TRBV5-4 to TRBJ2-5; TRBD2 might be the D (5 bases). V was clipped by 1 base and J by 2 bases, with 9 bases between them. The germline V gene has CDR1 SGHNT and CDR2 YYREEE (reference sequence). The CDR3 is made up of 14 amino acids. The CDR3 protein is CASSLRGGQETQYF. CDR3 nucleotide sequence: TGTGCCAGCAGCTTGCGGGGTGGGCAAGAGACCCAGTACTTC.

The chain employs TRBV4-1 and TRBJ2-7; D unresolved. The ends were cut back, 0 bases at V and 3 bases at J, with 12 bases in the middle. Looked up from germline, CDR1 is MGHRA and CDR2 is YSYEKL. The CDR3 covers 15 residues. CDR3 residues: CASSQDEVSGYEQYF. The CDR3 bases are TGCGCCAGCAGCCAAGATGAGGTATCAGGCTACGAGCAGTACTTC.

This clone was detected only a few times. The chain uses TRBV30 and TRBJ2-1, with 13 bases lining up with TRBD2. V lost 2 bases and J lost 0; bases outside the gene matches: 13. CDR3 length equals 20 residues. In germline, CDR1 is GTSNPN, CDR2 SVGIG (reference sequence). The CDR3 region has the DNA TGTGCCTGGAGTTCCTCCGGACTAGCGGGGGCCGCGAGCTCCTACAATGAGCAGTTCTTC. Translation gives CAWSSSGLAGAASSYNEQFF.

This chain uses TRBV11-1 with TRBJ2-5, with 13 bases aligning to TRBD2. The trim removed 5 bases at V and 3 bases at J, leaving 3 bases unmatched. The CDR3 runs 15 residues. Germline CDR1 SGHAT, CDR2 FQDESV (reference sequence). The CDR3 coding sequence is TGTGCCAGCAGCCGGACTAGCGGGGGTAAAGAGACCCAGTACTTC. It codes for CASSRTSGGKETQYF.

The V and J genes are TRBV7-9 and TRBJ1-1, with TRBD1 matching 7 bases. J gave up 3 bases and V 4 bases, and 5 bases lay outside the gene matches. The germline V gene encodes CDR1 SEHNR and CDR2 FQNEAQ (reference sequence). This CDR3 is built from 14 residues. The CDR3 reads CASSSQGVDTEAFF. The CDR3 nucleotides read TGTGCCAGCAGCTCCCAGGGGGTTGACACTGAAGCTTTCTTT.

The V gene is TRBV7-2, the J gene TRBJ2-3; TRBD2 agrees at 7 bases. CDR3 length: 15 residues. J lost 4 bases, V lost 1 base, and 5 bases had no gene match. Germline-derived CDR1 and CDR2 are SGHTA and FQGNSA. The CDR3 region has the DNA TGTGCCAGCAGCTTAGACAGCGGGGAGGCAGATACGCAGTATTTT. It codes for CASSLDSGEADTQYF.

This clone was observed a few times. The rearrangement joins TRBV5-1 to TRBJ1-1; no clear D gene. In germline, CDR1 is SGHRS, CDR2 YFSETQ. Trimming stripped 1 base from V and 4 bases from J, with 11 bases between. The CDR3 loop spans 14 amino acids. The CDR3 loop reads CASSLRVPGTEAFF. In DNA, the CDR3 is TGCGCCAGCAGCTTGAGGGTCCCAGGCACTGAAGCTTTCTTT.

This clone came up a few times. This chain links TRBV5-1 with TRBJ1-2, with 7 positions matching TRBD1. Trimming at V came to 0 bases and at J to 7 bases, leaving 12 bases not matched to a gene. The germline V gene has CDR1 SGHRS and CDR2 YFSETQ. This CDR3 is built from 16 residues. The CDR3 bases are TGCGCCAGCAGCTTGGCCTCTGCGACACAGGGGCTTGGCTACACCTTC. It translates to CASSLASATQGLGYTF.

As DNA, the CDR3 is TGTGCCAGCTCTCATCCTAGCACAGATACGCAGTATTTT. This encodes CASSHPSTDTQYF. The V gene is TRBV18, the J gene TRBJ2-3; no reliable D call. The V and J ends lost 6 bases and 0 bases respectively, with 7 bases between them. Germline V gene sequence: CDR1 KGHSH, CDR2 LQKENI. CDR3 length equals 13 residues. Using reference TRBV18 and TRBJ2-3 for the parts outside the CDR3, the full variable domain is NAGVMQNPRHLVRRRGQEARLRCSPMKGHSHVYWYRQLPEEGLKFMVYLQKENIIDESGMPKERFSAEFPKEGPSILRIQQVVRGDSAAYFCASSHPSTDTQYFGPGTRLTVL.

Only a few counts were recorded for this clone. In the same sample, other DNA sequences code for this CDR3. The chain uses TRBV9 and TRBJ1-1, with no clear D. The length of the CDR3 is 13 residues. Trimming took 0 bases from V and 3 from J, leaving 6 bases between them. Germline CDR1 and CDR2: SGDLS and YYNGEE. The CDR3 DNA sequence: TGTGCCAGCAGCGTAGCTGGGGACACTGAAGCTTTCTTT. Its protein is CASSVAGDTEAFF.

This clone was found a few times. The chain is built from TRBV7-9 and TRBJ2-1; D may correspond to TRBD1 or TRBD2 (6 bases each). The CDR3 is 16 residues long. V was clipped by 5 bases and J by 0 bases, with 14 bases between them. Germline CDR1 is SEHNR and CDR2 is FQNEAQ (reference sequence). The CDR3 sequence is CASSPRRGSSYNEQFF. In DNA, the CDR3 is TGTGCCAGCAGCCCCAGGAGGGGGAGCTCCTACAATGAGCAGTTCTTC.

CDR3: CASSEAGHYNSPLHF. DNA of the CDR3: TGTGCCAGCAGCGAAGCAGGGCACTATAATTCACCCCTCCACTTT. This chain uses TRBV7-2 with TRBJ1-6; TRBD1 is a possible D gene (5 bases). The CDR3 has 15 amino acids. Germline assignment: CDR1 SGHTA and CDR2 FQGNSA. V was trimmed by 5 bases and J by 3 bases, leaving 11 bases between them.

This clone was seen a few times. The CDR3 region is CASSLASGGTPSYEQYF. The CDR3 DNA reads as TGTGCCAGCAGTCTGGCTAGCGGGGGGACTCCCTCCTACGAGCAGTACTTC. The chain uses TRBV9 and TRBJ2-7; 11 nucleotides line up with TRBD2. CDR1 SGDLS and CDR2 YYNGEE come from the germline V gene. The CDR3 runs 17 residues. J was trimmed by 0 bases and V by 5 bases; bases with no gene match: 10.

CDR3 region: CASSQAAGGAGEDTQYF. CDR3 sequence (DNA): TGCGCCAGCAGCCAAGCTGCAGGGGGCGCTGGAGAAGATACGCAGTATTTT. The gene calls are TRBV4-3 and TRBJ2-3, with TRBD1 identical over 8 bases. The length of the CDR3 is 17 residues. The germline V gene encodes CDR1 LGHNA and CDR2 YSLEER. V was clipped by 1 base and J by 5 bases; unmatched bases: 11.